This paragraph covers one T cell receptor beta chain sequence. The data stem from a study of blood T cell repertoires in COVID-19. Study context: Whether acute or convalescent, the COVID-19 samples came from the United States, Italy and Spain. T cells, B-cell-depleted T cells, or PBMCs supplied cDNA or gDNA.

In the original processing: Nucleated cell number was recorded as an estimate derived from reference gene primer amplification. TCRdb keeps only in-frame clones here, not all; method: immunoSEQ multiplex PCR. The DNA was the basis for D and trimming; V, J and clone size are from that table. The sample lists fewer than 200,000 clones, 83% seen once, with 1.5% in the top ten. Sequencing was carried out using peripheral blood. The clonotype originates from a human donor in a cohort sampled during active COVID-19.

Written as DNA, the CDR3 is TGTGCCAGTGCTAGCGGGGGGGTTAATGAGCAGTTCTTC. It encodes CASASGGVNEQFF. The genes are TRBV5-4 and TRBJ2-1; 12 positions agree with TRBD2. The J segment lost 7 bases and the V segment lost 8 bases, leaving 4 bases of the junction unmatched. This CDR3 comprises 13 residues. Germline CDR1 reads SGHNT; CDR2 reads YYREEE (reference sequence).